This TCR beta chain was retrieved from a study of PD-L1 blockade in urothelial cancer. Profiled with immunoSEQ multiplex PCR; TCRdb holds only in-frame clones, not every one. The data hold 45,000 to 60,000 clones, with roughly 84% observed a single time. Germline values: CDR1 MDHEN, CDR2 SYDVKM. The CDR3 extends over 18 amino acids. Trimming stripped 4 bases from V and 0 bases from J, with 22 bases between. Material: PBMCs, obtained around atezolizumab (anti-PD-L1) treatment. V usage is TRBV28 and J usage is TRBJ2-7; TRBD1 might be the D (6 bases). The receptor was isolated from a man aged 35 to 55 with urothelial cancer. The CDR3 reads CASSSPPDSPYISYEQYF. The CDR3 bases are TGTGCCAGCAGTTCACCCCCGGACAGCCCATACATCTCCTACGAGCAGTACTTC.